One and the same sample provided the 22 T cell receptor beta chains below, sequenced in a study of blood T cell repertoires in COVID-19. Measured with immunoSEQ multiplex PCR; TCRdb has only the in-frame clones, and not every one. The sample consists of over 45,000 clones, over 75% of them appearing once. The sequenced sample consisted of peripheral blood. Source of these receptors: a man aged 65 to 79 with acute or convalescent COVID-19.

The chain links TRBV6-6 to TRBJ2-5; possible D gene TRBD2, 6 bases. Deletions cut 3 bases from V and 5 bases from J, with 16 bases between. Germline lookup yields CDR1 MNHNY and CDR2 SVGAGI (reference sequence). The CDR3 spans 15 residues. The CDR3 coding sequence is TGTGCCAGCAGTTATGGGGTTTCCCGGGGGGAGACCCAGTACTTC. Translated: CASSYGVSRGETQYF.

This chain connects TRBV7-2 to TRBJ2-3, with TRBD2 matching over 9 bases. From germline, CDR1 is SGHTA and CDR2 FQGNSA. Trimming cost V 4 bases and J 3 bases; bases outside gene matches: 2. The CDR3 loop spans 14 amino acids. As DNA, the CDR3 is TGTGCCAGCAGCTCGACTAGCGGAACAGATACGCAGTATTTT. Residues: CASSSTSGTDTQYF.

This sequence joins TRBV4-1 and TRBJ2-2; D not resolved. CDR3 length: 14 residues. V was cut by 4 bases and J by 7 bases, with 13 bases left in between. From germline, CDR1 is MGHRA and CDR2 YSYEKL. The CDR3 protein is CASSPPRGNGELFF. CDR3 nucleotide sequence: TGCGCCAGCAGCCCGCCCCGAGGAAACGGGGAGCTGTTTTTT.

The rearrangement joins TRBV2 to TRBJ1-5, with D unresolved. Germline-derived CDR1 and CDR2 are SNHLY and FYNNEI. The CDR3 consists of 14 residues. The V gene lost 10 bases and the J gene lost 2 bases, with 15 bases spanning the gap. DNA of the CDR3: TGTGCCACCTCGTCGGGGAAGGGCAATCAGCCCCAGCATTTT. Amino acid sequence: CATSSGKGNQPQHF.

The chain recombines TRBV9 with TRBJ1-1, with TRBD1 as a possible D gene (6 bases). Germline V gene sequence: CDR1 SGDLS, CDR2 YYNGEE. The V and J ends lost 0 bases and 3 bases respectively, with 15 bases between them. The CDR3 sequence is 16 residues long. The CDR3 region has the DNA TGTGCCAGCAGCGTAGCCGTACAGGGATCGTACACTGAAGCTTTCTTT. It is translated as CASSVAVQGSYTEAFF.

The DNA for the CDR3 is TGCGCCAGCTGTTCAACTCCGGGACAGGGGACCGCGTACTATGGCTACACCTTC. Amino acid sequence: CASCSTPGQGTAYYGYTF. V is TRBV23-1 and J is TRBJ1-2; TRBD1 agrees at 10 bases. TRBV23-1 is labeled an ORF, and its function is uncertain. The CDR3 extends over 18 amino acids. V gave up 8 bases and J gave up 3 bases; unmatched junction bases: 18.

The gene calls are TRBV7-9 and TRBJ1-2, with unresolved D. Trimming took 1 base from V and 2 from J, leaving 5 bases between them. The CDR3 sequence is 13 residues long. Germline V gives CDR1 SEHNR, CDR2 FQNEAQ (reference sequence). The CDR3 spells CASSLGLNYGYTF. CDR3 nucleotides: TGTGCCAGCAGCTTAGGACTCAACTATGGCTACACCTTC. Complete variable domain (other parts from reference TRBV7-9 and TRBJ1-2): DTGVSQNPRHKITKRGQNVTFRCDPISEHNRLYWYRQTLGQGPEFLTYFQNEAQLEKSRLLSDRFSAERPKGSFSTLEIQRTEQGDSAMYLCASSLGLNYGYTFGSGTRLTVV.

J is TRBJ1-5 and V is TRBV30; 7 positions match TRBD1. The CDR3 runs to 13 residues. Trimming took 4 bases from V and 3 from J; bases not matched to a gene: 3. CDR1 GTSNPN and CDR2 SVGIG come from the germline V gene (reference sequence). This CDR3 is CAWNTGDNQPQHF. The CDR3 DNA sequence: TGTGCCTGGAATACAGGGGACAATCAGCCCCAGCATTTT. Full variable domain (outside the CDR3, taken from reference TRBV30 and TRBJ1-5): SQTIHQWPATLVQPVGSPLSLECTVEGTSNPNLYWYRQAAGRGLQLLFYSVGIGQISSEVPQNLSASRPQDRQFILSSKKLLLSDSGFYLCAWNTGDNQPQHFGDGTRLSIL.

J is TRBJ1-2 and V is TRBV19, with TRBD1 matching over 9 bases. Per germline, CDR1 LNHDA and CDR2 SQIVND (reference sequence). The CDR3 runs to 14 residues. Losses at the gene ends were 5 bases for V and 4 bases for J; bases not matched to a gene: 5. The CDR3 loop reads CASSAMGQGYGYTF. CDR3 DNA sequence: TGTGCCAGTAGTGCCATGGGACAGGGCTATGGCTACACCTTC.

The V and J genes are TRBV3-1 (or the pseudogene TRBV3-2) and TRBJ1-2; 7 bases agree with TRBD1. Germline CDR1 reads LGHDT; CDR2 reads YNNKEL (reference sequence). CDR3 size: 15 residues. J was trimmed by 8 bases and V by 4 bases; bases with no gene match: 13. The CDR3 loop reads CASSRNRGRQLGYTF. The CDR3, as DNA: TGTGCCAGCAGCCGGAACAGGGGACGCCAATTGGGCTACACCTTC.

The chain recombines TRBV28 with TRBJ1-5; TRBD1 matches 12 bases. The germline V gene has CDR1 MDHEN and CDR2 SYDVKM. V shed 3 bases, J shed 0 bases, and the junction held 12 bases outside the gene matches. This CDR3 contains 20 residues. CDR3 DNA: TGTGCCAGCAGTTTTGCGACCGGGACAGGGGGCCTTAATAGCAATCAGCCCCAGCATTTT. Encoded protein: CASSFATGTGGLNSNQPQHF.

The chain joins TRBV2 to TRBJ1-4, with TRBD1 identical over 9 bases. Germline trimming cut 2 bases from V and 0 bases from J; bases unmatched to any gene: 4. Germline lookup yields CDR1 SNHLY and CDR2 FYNNEI. The CDR3 covers 17 residues. In nucleotides, the CDR3 is TGTGCCAGCAGTGAACGGACAGGGGCAACAACTAATGAAAAACTGTTTTTT. Protein sequence: CASSERTGATTNEKLFF. The full variable domain, its missing parts supplied by reference TRBV2 and TRBJ1-4, is EPEVTQTPSHQVTQMGQEVILRCVPISNHLYFYWYRQILGQKVEFLVSFYNNEISEKSEIFDDQFSVERPDGSNFTLKIRSTKLEDSAMYFCASSERTGATTNEKLFFGSGTQLSVL.

This sequence joins TRBV24-1 and TRBJ1-5; tentatively, D is TRBD1 (5 bases). The CDR3 runs 14 residues. V lost 5 bases, J lost 1 base, and 8 bases lay in between. In germline, CDR1 is KGHDR, CDR2 SFDVKD. This CDR3 is CATSAAGSNQPQHF. In DNA form, the CDR3 reads TGTGCCACCAGTGCGGCAGGGAGCAATCAGCCCCAGCATTTT.

The rearrangement uses TRBV19 and TRBJ1-2, with D hard to call. There are 14 residues in the CDR3. V was clipped by 5 bases and J by 7 bases, with 17 bases between them. Germline CDR1 reads LNHDA; CDR2 reads SQIVND (reference sequence). Written as DNA, the CDR3 is TGTGCCAGTAGTCAAGCCCGGGGAGGCTTTGGCTACACCTTC. It encodes CASSQARGGFGYTF. Variable domain in full (rest from reference TRBV19 and TRBJ1-2): DGGITQSPKYLFRKEGQNVTLSCEQNLNHDAMYWYRQDPGQGLRLIYYSQIVNDFQKGDIAEGYSVSREKKESFPLTVTSAQKNPTAFYLCASSQARGGFGYTFGSGTRLTVV.

The genes are TRBV25-1 and TRBJ2-7; D may be TRBD2 (6 bases). The CDR3 contains 13 residues. V lost 3 bases and J lost 4, with 10 bases in between. CDR1 is MGHDK, CDR2 SYGVNS, per germline. In DNA form, the CDR3 reads TGTGCCAGCAGTGAGGGGGGAGAGTACGAGCAGTACTTC. This sequence encodes CASSEGGEYEQYF.

The rearrangement joins TRBV7-8 to TRBJ2-2, with D possibly matching TRBD1 (6 bases). The CDR3 extends over 15 amino acids. Trimming took off 0 bases at V and 1 base at J, with 6 bases between the two ends. Germline CDR1 and CDR2: SGHVS and FQNEAQ. CDR3 bases: TGTGCCAGCAGCTTAGCGGGACAGAACACCGGGGAGCTGTTTTTT. Amino acid sequence: CASSLAGQNTGELFF.

The chain employs TRBV6-2 or TRBV6-3 and TRBJ1-6; D is possibly TRBD1 (5 bases). Germline CDR1 and CDR2: MNHEY and SVGEGT. V lost 2 bases, J lost 4 bases, and 24 bases lay in between. There are 20 residues in the CDR3. This CDR3 is CASSYGGADRGGRYNSPLHF. CDR3 DNA: TGTGCCAGCAGTTACGGAGGGGCTGACCGTGGTGGGAGATATAATTCACCCCTCCACTTT.

The chain couples TRBV5-6 to TRBJ2-3; D uncertain. Trimming shortened V by 5 bases and J by 8 bases, and 9 bases separated the two germline ends. Per germline, CDR1 SGHDT and CDR2 YYEEEE. CDR3 length equals 11 residues. The CDR3 sequence: CASSFRGTQYF. The CDR3 bases are TGTGCCAGCAGTTTTCGAGGTACGCAGTATTTT.

In its sample, this clone was seen once. J is TRBJ2-2 and V is TRBV7-9, with D tentatively TRBD1 (6 bases). Trimming pared 3 bases from V and 8 bases from J, leaving 10 bases between. Germline lookup yields CDR1 SEHNR and CDR2 FQNEAQ (reference sequence). The CDR3 covers 13 residues. In DNA, the CDR3 is TGTGCCAGCAGCTTTACCCAGGGGGGGGAGCTGTTTTTT. This translates into CASSFTQGGELFF.

The rearrangement joins TRBV5-1 to TRBJ2-7, with TRBD2 matching 7 bases. CDR1 is SGHRS and CDR2 is YFSETQ in the germline V gene. V shed 0 bases and J 0 bases; nucleotides not matched to a gene: 3. This CDR3 contains 15 residues. In DNA, the CDR3 is TGCGCCAGCAGCTTGGAGGGAGGGTCCTCCTACGAGCAGTACTTC. Translated, it gives CASSLEGGSSYEQYF.

The chain links TRBV6-6 to TRBJ2-1, with 8 bases matching TRBD2. Trimming removed 11 bases from V and 6 bases from J; junction bases left unmatched: 12. Germline V gene lookup returns CDR1 MNHNY and CDR2 SVGAGI (reference sequence). CDR3 length: 14 amino acids. Here the CDR3 reads CASYPGLGINEQFF. The CDR3 DNA is TGTGCCTCCTACCCGGGACTAGGTATCAATGAGCAGTTCTTC.

The chain carries TRBV9 and TRBJ1-4; 7 positions match TRBD1. The germline gives CDR1 SGDLS, CDR2 YYNGEE. The CDR3 is 15 residues long. Trimming took 0 bases from V and 7 from J; bases not matched to a gene: 6. The CDR3 nucleotides are TGTGCCAGCAGCGTAGACGACAGGGCAACTGAAAAACTGTTTTTT. Its protein product is CASSVDDRATEKLFF.